This record covers a single T cell receptor beta chain. The target of this receptor is not known. Base qualities are missing; no much larger clone stands one base away. The record originates from a study of blood T cell repertoires in COVID-19 (dated by TCRdb to 2018 to 2020). About the study as a whole: Collaborator samples came from the United States, Italy and Spain and covered acute and convalescent phases of COVID-19. The material from the prospective study consisted of cDNA or gDNA derived from T cells, B-cell-depleted T cells, or PBMCs. Deeply sampled blood TCRbeta repertoires from subjects exposed to, actively infected with, or recovered from COVID-19 were included in the dataset. The repertoires were released in a freely available public database intended as a resource for research on the immune response to SARS-CoV-2. The samples were drawn from two sources: the first 160 participants of the ongoing ImmuneRACE study, and 950 to 1,500 subjects contributed by 6 global collaborators. Nearly every sample came with metadata listing a de-identified subject ID, COVID-19 status, age in years and sex. Where available, HLA class I and class II types were taken from metadata supplied by the sample provider and were not determined by assay-based typing. Study-wide findings and limitations: The quantity of clinical and demographic metadata differed by source and by participant and was supplied without curation.

TCRbeta CDR3 regions were amplified from genomic DNA by means of the immunoSEQ Assay, a bias-controlled multiplex PCR. In the source study's methods: The number of nucleated cells in each sample was estimated by amplification of reference gene primers within the assay. Sequence reads were collapsed and filtered to measure the absolute abundance of every unique TCRbeta CDR3 rearrangement. For each sample, productive Simpson clonality was calculated by taking the square root of Simpson's diversity index across productive rearrangements. TCRdb re-hosts the immuneACCESS table, in-frame sequences only. Its copies lack some clones; in the studies checked, an unresolved V gene accounts for under half of them, and the cause for the rest is not known. V and J calls and clone size are as listed in that table; D and trimming were resolved from the DNA. Within this sample are 400,000 to 450,000 clones, with about 90% of them counted one time only. The ten largest clones capture about 0.6% of the sample.

Participants in the prospective study were enrolled through a virtual design, were aged 18 to 89 years, and lived in roughly 24 United States geographic areas. To assign participants to cohorts, the prospective study relied on clinical history that participants themselves reported in a screening survey and a study questionnaire. Recovered participants in ImmuneRACE Cohort 3 were defined by two consecutive negative NP/OP PCR tests, clearance by a healthcare professional, or resolution of symptoms. Each participant in the prospective study had whole blood, serum and a nasopharyngeal or oropharyngeal swab collected by mobile phlebotomists. Participants in the prospective study had the option to provide additional blood draws and questionnaires over a roughly 2-month period. Blood samples from the prospective study were shipped frozen or at room temperature prior to DNA extraction. Deletion took 4 bases off V and 4 bases off J, with a span of 9 bases between the germline ends. From the cysteine through the phenylalanine, the CDR3 covers 13 amino acids. The kept DNA is CDR3 alone, 39 bases in frame from the first base. The germline V gene (reference sequence) provides CDR1 SGHKS and CDR2 YYEKEE.

Recombination linked TRBV5-5 to TRBJ1-5; a weak D assignment points to TRBD1 (6 bases agree). This clonotype originated in a man aged 18 to 30 who had recovered from COVID-19. What was sequenced was PBMCs or T cells enriched from blood (not recorded which). The base sequence is TGTGCCAGCAGCCGGACAGAAAATCAGCCCCAGCATTTT. The resulting protein is CASSRTENQPQHF.